Listed below are T cell receptor beta chains from one sample, sequenced in a study of shared clonotypes between healthy human individuals. Produced via immunoSEQ multiplex PCR; TCRdb's table is partial and in-frame only. The sample records over a million clones, 75% to 80% being singletons. Input material: memory CD4+ T cells from PBMCs. These receptor sequences come from a man between 18 and 29 years old in good health. Some clones in this sample may be carry-over from other donors' samples. The CDR3 runs from the conserved cysteine through the conserved F or W. The D gene is left open where the match is weak. Size tells how often a clone was seen (once, few, many) or the class of an expanded clone, and some rows leave it out.

v_call	d_call	clone_size	j_call	cdr3_nt	cdr3_aa
TRBV27	TRBD2	once	TRBJ2-3	TGTGCCAGCAGTTTGCGGCTAGCGGGAGTTTGGGATACGCAGTATTTT	CASSLRLAGVWDTQYF
TRBV7-2	NA	NA	TRBJ2-5	TGTGCCAGCAGCTTGCAGGGCCTAAGCCAAGAGACCCAGTACTTC	CASSLQGLSQETQYF
TRBV7-8	NA	NA	TRBJ1-1	TGTGCCAGCAGCTTGGGACCCTGGGCTGAAGCTTTCTTT	CASSLGPWAEAFF
TRBV5-6	NA	NA	TRBJ1-2	TGTGCCAGCAGCCCGGATGTCTTGGCCTATGGCTACACCTTC	CASSPDVLAYGYTF
TRBV28	TRBD2	NA	TRBJ2-7	TGTGCCAGCACCGCGGGTGGCGGGGGGCTCTACGAGCAGTACTTC	CASTAGGGGLYEQYF
TRBV5-1	NA	NA	TRBJ1-4	TGCGCCAGCAGTTATGGGTCTGTTTTCGCAACTAATGAAAAACTGTTTTTT	CASSYGSVFATNEKLFF
TRBV5-1	NA	NA	TRBJ1-2	TGCGCCAGCAGCGCTGACAGAGCTAACTATGGCTACACCTTC	CASSADRANYGYTF
TRBV29-1	NA	NA	TRBJ1-1	TGCAGCCCCTTCAGGGGAGGAGGAACTGAAGCTTTCTTT	CSPFRGGGTEAFF
TRBV7-9	NA	NA	TRBJ1-1	TGTGCCAGCAGCTTAATGCCGGACATGAACACTGAAGCTTTCTTT	CASSLMPDMNTEAFF
TRBV7-2	TRBD1	NA	TRBJ2-7	TGTGCCAGCAGCACACAGGGGGCCAAATACGAGCAGTACTTC	CASSTQGAKYEQYF
TRBV7-2	NA	NA	TRBJ2-7	TGTGCCAGCAGCTTATATTGGAAGGGCGGTTCCTACGAGCAGTACTTC	CASSLYWKGGSYEQYF
TRBV9	NA	NA	TRBJ2-7	TGTGCCAGCAGCGTAAGCCTTCTAGCATACGAGCAGTACTTC	CASSVSLLAYEQYF
TRBV5-1	NA	once	TRBJ1-2	TGCGCCAGCAGCTTCGCGGATGGTAGTGATGGGTATGGCTACACCTTC	CASSFADGSDGYGYTF
TRBV6-1	NA	few	TRBJ2-1	TGTGCCAGCAGTTTGACAGCTTACAATGAGCAGTTCTTC	CASSLTAYNEQFF
TRBV28	TRBD2	once	TRBJ2-1	TGTGCCGGAGGAGCTGCGGGAGTGCACAATGAGCAGTTCTTC	CAGGAAGVHNEQFF
TRBV4-1	TRBD1	NA	TRBJ1-5	TGCGCCAGCAGCCAAGGGAGGGGCAGGGGGCCGGTGGAGCCCCAGCATTTT	CASSQGRGRGPVEPQHF
TRBV9	NA	NA	TRBJ2-5	TGTGCCAGCAGCGGGGGCCCTAGCAGAATTCAAGAGACCCAGTACTTC	CASSGGPSRIQETQYF
TRBV5-4	NA	NA	TRBJ1-6	TGTGCCAGCATGAGGACACCAAATTCACCCCTCCACTTT	CASMRTPNSPLHF
TRBV30	TRBD1	once	TRBJ1-2	TGTGCCTGGACGACAGGGACCCTCCTGATTTATGGCTACACCTTC	CAWTTGTLLIYGYTF
TRBV15	TRBD1	NA	TRBJ1-5	TGTGCCACCAGCAGAGGGGGACAGGGCGGCAATCAGCCCCAGCATTTT	CATSRGGQGGNQPQHF
TRBV7-2	NA	few	TRBJ2-7	TGTGCCAGCAGCTCGCAGCCCTACGAGCAGTACTTC	CASSSQPYEQYF
TRBV6-5	NA	NA	TRBJ2-7	TGTGCCAGCAGTTACCTAGGCAGCTACGAGCAGTACTTC	CASSYLGSYEQYF
TRBV28	TRBD1	NA	TRBJ2-7	TGTGCCAGCAAAACCGGGACAGGGACGAACGAGCAGTACTTC	CASKTGTGTNEQYF
TRBV5-4	NA	NA	TRBJ2-2	TGTGCCAGCAGGCGGACTGGCTTGAACACCGGGGAGCTGTTTTTT	CASRRTGLNTGELFF
TRBV5-1	TRBD1	NA	TRBJ1-4	TGCGCCAGCAGCGGGGGGACAGGGAACGAAAAACTGTTTTTT	CASSGGTGNEKLFF
TRBV7-2	NA	NA	TRBJ1-1	TGTGCCAGCAGCTTAATCGGGGTCAACACTGAAGCTTTCTTT	CASSLIGVNTEAFF
TRBV12-5	NA	NA	TRBJ2-2	TGTGCTAGTGGCCACGGGACTTTCACCGGGGAGCTGTTTTTT	CASGHGTFTGELFF
TRBV10-3	NA	NA	TRBJ2-7	TGTGCCATCAGTGAGTCTGCTAGCCTGGGCGAGCAGTACTTC	CAISESASLGEQYF
TRBV7-2	NA	NA	TRBJ2-1	TGTGCCAGCACCTCCCTAGAAATGGTTGAGCAGTTCTTC	CASTSLEMVEQFF
TRBV5-1	NA	NA	TRBJ2-1	TGCGCCAGCAGCTGGACAGAGGTGAATGAGCAGTTCTTC	CASSWTEVNEQFF
TRBV7-9	NA	NA	TRBJ2-3	TGTGCCAGCAGCTTAGGGGCGGTTCGTCGCACAGATACGCAGTATTTT	CASSLGAVRRTDTQYF
TRBV7-6	NA	once	TRBJ1-4	TGTGCCAGCAGCCGCGGACAGGAAAAACTGTTTTTT	CASSRGQEKLFF
TRBV18	NA	once	TRBJ2-5	TGTGCCAGCTCACCACCGGCACGTCAACAAGAGACCCAGTACTTC	CASSPPARQQETQYF
TRBV2	NA	NA	TRBJ2-7	TGTGCCAGCAGTGAGGGCCCCGAGCAGTACTTC	CASSEGPEQYF
TRBV11-3	TRBD2	NA	TRBJ2-3	TGTGCCAGCAGCCCTAGCGGGAGGGGAGATACGCAGTATTTT	CASSPSGRGDTQYF
TRBV30	NA	NA	TRBJ1-3	TGTGCCCGCGGACCGAACTCTGGAAACACCATATATTTT	CARGPNSGNTIYF
TRBV10-3	NA	NA	TRBJ2-1	TGTGCCATCAGTGAGTCGCCAGCCCGCAATGAGCAGTTCTTC	CAISESPARNEQFF
TRBV6-6	TRBD1	NA	TRBJ2-7	TGTGCCAGCAGGACAGGGTCCTACGAGCAGTACTTC	CASRTGSYEQYF
TRBV29-1	NA	few	TRBJ1-1	TGCAGCGTACGGGGAACCTTCTTGAACACTGAAGCTTTCTTT	CSVRGTFLNTEAFF
TRBV9	NA	NA	TRBJ2-3	TGTGCCAGCAGCGTAGCGGGTATGGCGGTCACAGATACGCAGTATTTT	CASSVAGMAVTDTQYF